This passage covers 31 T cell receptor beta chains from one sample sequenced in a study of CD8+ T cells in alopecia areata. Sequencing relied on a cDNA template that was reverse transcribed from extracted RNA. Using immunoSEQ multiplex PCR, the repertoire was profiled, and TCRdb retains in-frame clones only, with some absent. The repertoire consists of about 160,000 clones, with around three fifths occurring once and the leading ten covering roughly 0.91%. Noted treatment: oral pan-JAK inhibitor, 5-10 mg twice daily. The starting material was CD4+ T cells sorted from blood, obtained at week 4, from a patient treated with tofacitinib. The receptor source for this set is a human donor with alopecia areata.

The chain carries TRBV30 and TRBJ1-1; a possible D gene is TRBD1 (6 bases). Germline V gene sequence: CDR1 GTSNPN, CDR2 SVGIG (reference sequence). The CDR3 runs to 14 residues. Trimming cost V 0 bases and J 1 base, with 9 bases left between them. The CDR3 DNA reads TGTGCCTGGAGTGTAGGACAGCCGAACACTGAAGCTTTCTTT. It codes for CAWSVGQPNTEAFF.

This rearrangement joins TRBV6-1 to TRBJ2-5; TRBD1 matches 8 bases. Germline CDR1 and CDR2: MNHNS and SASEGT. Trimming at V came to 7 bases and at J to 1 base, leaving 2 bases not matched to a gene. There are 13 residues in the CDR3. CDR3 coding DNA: TGTGCCAGCACCACAGGGGGCCAAGAGACCCAGTACTTC. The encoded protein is CASTTGGQETQYF.

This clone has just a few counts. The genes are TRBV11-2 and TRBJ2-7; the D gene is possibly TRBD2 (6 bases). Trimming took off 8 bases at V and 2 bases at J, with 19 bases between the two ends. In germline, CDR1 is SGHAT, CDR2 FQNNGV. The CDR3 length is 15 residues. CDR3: CASGLSLATAYEQYF. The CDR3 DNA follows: TGTGCCAGCGGCCTTAGTCTAGCGACCGCCTACGAGCAGTACTTC.

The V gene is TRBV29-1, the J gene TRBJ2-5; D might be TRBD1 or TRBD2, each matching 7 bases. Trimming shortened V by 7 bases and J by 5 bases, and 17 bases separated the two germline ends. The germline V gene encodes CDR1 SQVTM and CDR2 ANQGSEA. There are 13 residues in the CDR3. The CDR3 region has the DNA TGCAGCGGCCAGGGAGGGGGCAGGGAGACCCAGTACTTC. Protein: CSGQGGGRETQYF.

The CDR3 nucleotides are TGTGCCAGCAGTTTCGACAGGGGGCCCTACGAGCAGTACTTC. It is translated as CASSFDRGPYEQYF. J is TRBJ2-7 and V is TRBV27; 10 bases are shared with TRBD1. CDR1 is MNHEY and CDR2 is SMNVEV in the germline V gene (reference sequence). CDR3 length equals 14 residues. Trimming cost V 3 bases and J 2 bases; bases outside gene matches: 1.

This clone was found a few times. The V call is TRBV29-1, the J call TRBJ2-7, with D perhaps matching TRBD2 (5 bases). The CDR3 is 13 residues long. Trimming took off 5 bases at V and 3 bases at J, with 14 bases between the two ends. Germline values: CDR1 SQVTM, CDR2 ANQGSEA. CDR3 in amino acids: CSVMRDIRYEQYF. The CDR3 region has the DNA TGCAGCGTTATGAGGGATATCCGCTACGAGCAGTACTTC.

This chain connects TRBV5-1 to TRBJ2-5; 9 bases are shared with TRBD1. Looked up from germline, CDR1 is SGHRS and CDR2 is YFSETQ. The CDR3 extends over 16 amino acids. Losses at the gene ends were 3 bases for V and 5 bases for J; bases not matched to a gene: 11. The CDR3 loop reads CASSWGTGNGLETQYF. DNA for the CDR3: TGCGCCAGCAGCTGGGGGACAGGGAATGGTTTGGAGACCCAGTACTTC.

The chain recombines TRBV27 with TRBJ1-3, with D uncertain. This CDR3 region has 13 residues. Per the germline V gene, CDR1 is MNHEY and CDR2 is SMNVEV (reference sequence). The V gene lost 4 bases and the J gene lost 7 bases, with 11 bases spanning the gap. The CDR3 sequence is CASSSPGLNTIYF. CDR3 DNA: TGTGCCAGCAGTTCCCCCGGGTTGAACACCATATATTTT.

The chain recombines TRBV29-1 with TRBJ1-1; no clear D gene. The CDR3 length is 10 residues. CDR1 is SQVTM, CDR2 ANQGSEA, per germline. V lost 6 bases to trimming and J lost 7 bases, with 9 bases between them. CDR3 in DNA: TGCAGCGTCGGGCACATTGAAGCTTTCTTT. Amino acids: CSVGHIEAFF.

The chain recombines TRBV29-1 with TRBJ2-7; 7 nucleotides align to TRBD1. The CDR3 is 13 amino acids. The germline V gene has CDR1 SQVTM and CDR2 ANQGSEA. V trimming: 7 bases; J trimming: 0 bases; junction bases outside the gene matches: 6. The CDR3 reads CSATGQSSYEQYF. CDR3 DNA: TGCAGCGCCACGGGACAGAGCTCCTACGAGCAGTACTTC.

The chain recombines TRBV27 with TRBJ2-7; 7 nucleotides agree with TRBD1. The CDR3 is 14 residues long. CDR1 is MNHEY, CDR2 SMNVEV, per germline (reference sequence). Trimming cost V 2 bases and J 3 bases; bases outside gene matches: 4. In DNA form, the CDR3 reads TGTGCCAGCAGTTTACGGGACAGAGACTACGAGCAGTACTTC. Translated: CASSLRDRDYEQYF.

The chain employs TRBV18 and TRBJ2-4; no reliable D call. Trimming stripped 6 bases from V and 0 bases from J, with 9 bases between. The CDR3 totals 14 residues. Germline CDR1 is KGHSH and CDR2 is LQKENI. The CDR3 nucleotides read TGTGCCAGCTCTTTCAGCGTAGCCAAAAACATTCAGTACTTC. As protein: CASSFSVAKNIQYF.

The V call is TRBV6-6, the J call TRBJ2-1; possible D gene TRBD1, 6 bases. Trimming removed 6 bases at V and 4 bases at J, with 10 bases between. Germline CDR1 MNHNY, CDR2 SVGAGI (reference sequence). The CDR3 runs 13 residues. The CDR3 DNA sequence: TGTGCCAGCAGCTGGACAGCGTACAATGAGCAGTTCTTC. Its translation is CASSWTAYNEQFF.

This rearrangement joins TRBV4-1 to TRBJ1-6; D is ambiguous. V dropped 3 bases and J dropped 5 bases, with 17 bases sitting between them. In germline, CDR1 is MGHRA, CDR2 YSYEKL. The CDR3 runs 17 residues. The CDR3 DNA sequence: TGCGCCAGCAGCCAGGATATGGTTATACAAAATAATTCACCCCTCCACTTT. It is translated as CASSQDMVIQNNSPLHF.

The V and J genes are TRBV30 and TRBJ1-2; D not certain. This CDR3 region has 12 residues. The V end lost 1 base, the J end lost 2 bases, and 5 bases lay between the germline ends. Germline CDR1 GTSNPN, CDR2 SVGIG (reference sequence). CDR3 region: CAWSGENYGYTF. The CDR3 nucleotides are TGTGCCTGGAGTGGAGAAAACTATGGCTACACCTTC.

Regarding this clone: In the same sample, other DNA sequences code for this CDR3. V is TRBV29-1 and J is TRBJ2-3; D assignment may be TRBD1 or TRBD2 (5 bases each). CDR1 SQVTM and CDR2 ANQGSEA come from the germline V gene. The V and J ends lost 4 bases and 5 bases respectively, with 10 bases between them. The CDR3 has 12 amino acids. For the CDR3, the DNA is TGCAGCGTTGCTACAGGAGGAGATACGCAGTATTTT. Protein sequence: CSVATGGDTQYF.

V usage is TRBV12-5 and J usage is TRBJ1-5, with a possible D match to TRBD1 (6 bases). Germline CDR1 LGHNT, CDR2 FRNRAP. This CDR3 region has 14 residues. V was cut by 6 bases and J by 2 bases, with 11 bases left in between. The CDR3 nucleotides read TGTGCTAGTGGCCAGGGGTTGGGCAATCAGCCCCAGCATTTT. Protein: CASGQGLGNQPQHF.

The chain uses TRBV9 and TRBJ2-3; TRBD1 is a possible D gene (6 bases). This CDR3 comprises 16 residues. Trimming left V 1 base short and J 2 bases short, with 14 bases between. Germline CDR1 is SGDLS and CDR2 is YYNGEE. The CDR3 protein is CASSVQGSRNTDTQYF. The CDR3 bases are TGTGCCAGCAGCGTACAGGGGAGCCGAAACACAGATACGCAGTATTTT.

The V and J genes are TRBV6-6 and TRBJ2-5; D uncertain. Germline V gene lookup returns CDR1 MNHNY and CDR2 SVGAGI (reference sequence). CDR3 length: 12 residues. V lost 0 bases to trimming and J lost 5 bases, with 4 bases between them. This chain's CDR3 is CASSYSAETQYF. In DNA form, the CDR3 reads TGTGCCAGCAGTTACTCAGCGGAGACCCAGTACTTC.

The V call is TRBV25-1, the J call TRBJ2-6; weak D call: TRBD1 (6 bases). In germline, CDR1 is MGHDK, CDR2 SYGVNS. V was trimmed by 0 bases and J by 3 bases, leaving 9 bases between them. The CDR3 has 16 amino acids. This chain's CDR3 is CASSEYRGFGANVLTF. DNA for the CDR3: TGTGCCAGCAGTGAATACAGGGGTTTTGGGGCCAACGTCCTGACTTTC.

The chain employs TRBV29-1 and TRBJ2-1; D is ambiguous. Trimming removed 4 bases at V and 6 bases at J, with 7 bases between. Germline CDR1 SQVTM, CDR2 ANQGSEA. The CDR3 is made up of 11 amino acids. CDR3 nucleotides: TGCAGCGTTGCACCCCCCAATGAGCAGTTCTTC. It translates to CSVAPPNEQFF.

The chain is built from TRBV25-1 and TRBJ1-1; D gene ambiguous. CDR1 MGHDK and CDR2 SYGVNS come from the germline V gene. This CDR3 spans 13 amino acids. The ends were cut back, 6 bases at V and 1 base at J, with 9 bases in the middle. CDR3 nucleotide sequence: TGTGCCAGCAGAGAAGGGTGGAACACTGAAGCTTTCTTT. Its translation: CASREGWNTEAFF.

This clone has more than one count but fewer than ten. DNA for the CDR3: TGCAGTTCTGGGCACACAGATACGCAGTATTTT. This translates into CSSGHTDTQYF. The V call is TRBV20-1, the J call TRBJ2-3; D is uncertain. Trimming removed 8 bases at V and 2 bases at J, with 8 bases between. The CDR3 spans 11 residues. Germline lookup yields CDR1 DFQATT and CDR2 SNEGSKA (reference sequence).

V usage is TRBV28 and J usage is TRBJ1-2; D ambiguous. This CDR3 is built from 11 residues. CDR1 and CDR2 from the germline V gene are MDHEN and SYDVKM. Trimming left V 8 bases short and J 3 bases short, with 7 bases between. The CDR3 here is CASLGYYGYTF. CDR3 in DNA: TGTGCCAGCTTGGGATACTATGGCTACACCTTC.

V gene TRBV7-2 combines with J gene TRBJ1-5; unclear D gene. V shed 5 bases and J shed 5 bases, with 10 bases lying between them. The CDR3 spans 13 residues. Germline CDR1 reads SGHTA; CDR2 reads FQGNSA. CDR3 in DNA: TGTGCCAGCAGCACCGATAGAGATCAGCCCCAGCATTTT. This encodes CASSTDRDQPQHF. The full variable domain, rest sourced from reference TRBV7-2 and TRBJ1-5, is GAGVSQSPSNKVTEKGKDVELRCDPISGHTALYWYRQSLGQGLEFLIYFQGNSAPDKSGLPSDRFSAERTGGSVSTLTIQRTQQEDSAVYLCASSTDRDQPQHFGDGTRLSIL.

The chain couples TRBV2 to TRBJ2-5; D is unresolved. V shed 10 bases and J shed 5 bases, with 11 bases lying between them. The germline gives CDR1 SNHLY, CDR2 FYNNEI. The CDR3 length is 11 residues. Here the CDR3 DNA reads TGTGCCACCACCCTGGAGGAGACCCAGTACTTC. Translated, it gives CATTLEETQYF.

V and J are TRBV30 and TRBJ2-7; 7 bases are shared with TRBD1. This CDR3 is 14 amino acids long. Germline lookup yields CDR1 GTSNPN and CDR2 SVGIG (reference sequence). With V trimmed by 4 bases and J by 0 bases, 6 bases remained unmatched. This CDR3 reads CAWMSGDSSYEQYF. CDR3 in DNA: TGTGCCTGGATGTCAGGGGACAGCTCCTACGAGCAGTACTTC.

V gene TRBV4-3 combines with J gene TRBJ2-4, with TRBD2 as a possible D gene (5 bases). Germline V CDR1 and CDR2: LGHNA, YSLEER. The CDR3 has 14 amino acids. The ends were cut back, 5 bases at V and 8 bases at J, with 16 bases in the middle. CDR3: CASSFTQNGDIQYF. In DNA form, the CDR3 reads TGCGCCAGCAGCTTCACTCAGAACGGGGACATTCAGTACTTC.

CDR3 sequence reads: CASSRRTGSYNEQFF. The CDR3 DNA reads TGTGCCAGCAGCCGGAGGACAGGGAGTTACAATGAGCAGTTCTTC. The chain combines TRBV7-2 with TRBJ2-1; 8 nucleotides agree with TRBD1. The CDR3 length is 15 residues. Germline values: CDR1 SGHTA, CDR2 FQGNSA. With 5 bases clipped from V and 4 bases from J, the junction kept 7 bases outside the gene matches. The variable domain in full, completed from reference TRBV7-2 and TRBJ2-1, reads GAGVSQSPSNKVTEKGKDVELRCDPISGHTALYWYRQSLGQGLEFLIYFQGNSAPDKSGLPSDRFSAERTGGSVSTLTIQRTQQEDSAVYLCASSRRTGSYNEQFFGPGTRLTVL.

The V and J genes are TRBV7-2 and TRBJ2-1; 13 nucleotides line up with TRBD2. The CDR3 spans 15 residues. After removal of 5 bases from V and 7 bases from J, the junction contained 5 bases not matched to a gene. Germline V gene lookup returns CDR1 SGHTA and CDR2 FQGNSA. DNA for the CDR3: TGTGCCAGCAGCGCACTAGCGGGGGGGATTAATGAGCAGTTCTTC. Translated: CASSALAGGINEQFF.

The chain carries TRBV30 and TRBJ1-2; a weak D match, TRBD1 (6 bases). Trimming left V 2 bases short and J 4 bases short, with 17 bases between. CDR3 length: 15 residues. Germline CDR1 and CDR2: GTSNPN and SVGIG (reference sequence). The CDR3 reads CAWSPGRGVSYGYTF. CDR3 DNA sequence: TGTGCCTGGAGTCCAGGCAGGGGTGTAAGCTATGGCTACACCTTC.